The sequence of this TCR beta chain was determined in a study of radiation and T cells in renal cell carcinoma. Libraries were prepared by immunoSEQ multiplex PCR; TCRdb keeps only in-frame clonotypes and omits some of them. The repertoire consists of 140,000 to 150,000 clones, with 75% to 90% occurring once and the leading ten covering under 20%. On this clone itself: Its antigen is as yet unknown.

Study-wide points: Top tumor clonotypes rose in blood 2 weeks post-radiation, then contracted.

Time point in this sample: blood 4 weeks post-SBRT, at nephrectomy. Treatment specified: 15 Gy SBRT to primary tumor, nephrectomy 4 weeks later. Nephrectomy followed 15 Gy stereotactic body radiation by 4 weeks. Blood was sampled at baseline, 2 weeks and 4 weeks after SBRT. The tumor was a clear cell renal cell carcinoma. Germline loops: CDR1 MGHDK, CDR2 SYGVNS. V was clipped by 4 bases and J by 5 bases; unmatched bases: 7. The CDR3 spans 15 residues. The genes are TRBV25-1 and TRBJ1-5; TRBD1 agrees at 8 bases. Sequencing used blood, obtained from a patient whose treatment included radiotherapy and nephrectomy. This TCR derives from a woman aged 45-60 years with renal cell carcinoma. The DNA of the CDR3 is TGTGCCAGCAGTGTTCCTCAGGGGGCGGATCAGCCCCAGCATTTT. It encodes CASSVPQGADQPQHF.